This section outlines one T cell receptor (beta chain) sequence together with its context. The sample is drawn from a study of blood T cell repertoires in COVID-19. In the source study's methods: Reference gene primer amplification in the assay estimated nucleated cell counts. The method was immunoSEQ multiplex PCR; TCRdb's version includes in-frame clones alone and lacks a portion of them. V, J and clone size derive from that table, while D and trimming were established from the DNA sequence. The profile shows some 68,000 clones, less than 95% of them singletons. Germline V gene lookup returns CDR1 SGHKS and CDR2 YYEKEE (reference sequence). V dropped 1 base and J dropped 3 bases, with 10 bases sitting between them. This CDR3 region has 14 residues.

Sequenced: peripheral blood. The receptor was isolated from a man aged 45-65 years with COVID-19, enrolled during active disease. The chain has TRBV5-5 and TRBJ1-2, with D perhaps TRBD1 (6 bases). The CDR3: CASSLQGLDYGYTF. The CDR3 bases are TGTGCCAGCAGCTTGCAGGGGTTGGACTATGGCTACACCTTC. Looking up the rest from reference TRBV5-5 and TRBJ1-2 gives the full variable domain: DAGVTQSPTHLIKTRGQQVTLRCSPISGHKSVSWYQQVLGQGPQFIFQYYEKEERGRGNFPDRFSARQFPNYSSELNVNALLLGDSALYLCASSLQGLDYGYTFGSGTRLTVV.